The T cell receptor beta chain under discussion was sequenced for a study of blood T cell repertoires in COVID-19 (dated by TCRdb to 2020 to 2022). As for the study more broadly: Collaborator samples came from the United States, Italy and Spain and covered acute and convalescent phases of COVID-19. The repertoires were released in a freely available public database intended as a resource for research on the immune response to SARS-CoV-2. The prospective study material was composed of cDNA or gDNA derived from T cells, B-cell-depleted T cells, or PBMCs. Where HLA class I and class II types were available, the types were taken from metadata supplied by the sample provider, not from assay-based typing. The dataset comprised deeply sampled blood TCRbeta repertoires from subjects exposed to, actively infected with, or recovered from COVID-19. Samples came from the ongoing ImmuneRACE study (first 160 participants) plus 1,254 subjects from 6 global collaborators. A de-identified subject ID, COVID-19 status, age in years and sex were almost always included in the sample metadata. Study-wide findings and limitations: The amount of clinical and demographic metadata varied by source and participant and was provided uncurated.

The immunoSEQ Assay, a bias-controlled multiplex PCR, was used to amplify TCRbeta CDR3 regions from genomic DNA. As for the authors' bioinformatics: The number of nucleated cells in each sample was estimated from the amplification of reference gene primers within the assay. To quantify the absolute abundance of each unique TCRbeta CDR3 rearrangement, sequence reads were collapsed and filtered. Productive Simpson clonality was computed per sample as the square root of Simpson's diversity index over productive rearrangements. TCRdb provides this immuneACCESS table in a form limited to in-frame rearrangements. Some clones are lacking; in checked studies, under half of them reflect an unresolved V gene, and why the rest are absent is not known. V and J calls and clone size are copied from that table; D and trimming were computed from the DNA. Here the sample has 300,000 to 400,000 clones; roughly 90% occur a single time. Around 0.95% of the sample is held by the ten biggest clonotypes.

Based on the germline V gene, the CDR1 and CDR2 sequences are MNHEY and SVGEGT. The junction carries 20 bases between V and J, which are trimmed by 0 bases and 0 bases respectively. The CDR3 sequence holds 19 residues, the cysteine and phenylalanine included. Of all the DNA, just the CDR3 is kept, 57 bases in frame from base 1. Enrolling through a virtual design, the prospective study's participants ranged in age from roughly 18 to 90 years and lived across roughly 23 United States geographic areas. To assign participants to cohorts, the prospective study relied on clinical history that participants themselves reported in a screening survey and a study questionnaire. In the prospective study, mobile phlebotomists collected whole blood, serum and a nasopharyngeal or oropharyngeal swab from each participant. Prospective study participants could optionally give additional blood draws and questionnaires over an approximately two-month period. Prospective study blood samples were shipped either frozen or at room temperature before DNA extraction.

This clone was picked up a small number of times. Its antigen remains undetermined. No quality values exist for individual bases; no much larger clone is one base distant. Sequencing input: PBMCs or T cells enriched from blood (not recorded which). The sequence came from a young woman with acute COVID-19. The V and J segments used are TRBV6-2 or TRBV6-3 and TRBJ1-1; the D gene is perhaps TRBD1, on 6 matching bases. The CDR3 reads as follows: CASSYSGDRSKGLNTEAFF. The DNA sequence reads TGTGCCAGCAGTTACTCAGGAGACAGGTCCAAGGGGTTGAACACTGAAGCTTTCTTT.